This TCR beta chain originates from a study of blood T cell repertoires in COVID-19. The overall study: Some COVID-19 samples were acute and others convalescent; all came from the United States, Italy and Spain. PBMCs, B-cell-depleted T cells, or T cells were the source of the cDNA or gDNA that made up the material.

Per the original methods: Scientists estimated how many nucleated cells there were by amplifying reference gene primers. Generated by immunoSEQ multiplex PCR, the TCRdb table keeps only in-frame clones and is missing some. V and J calls and clone size are as listed in that table; D and trimming were resolved from the DNA. Here the sample spans about 88,000 clones, 88% being singletons. CDR3 length: 13 amino acids. Germline-derived CDR1 and CDR2 are MNHEY and SVGEGT. Between the trimmed V and J ends, which lost 4 bases and 4 bases, there was a span of 8 bases. The V gene is TRBV6-2 or TRBV6-3, the J gene TRBJ2-1; maybe TRBD1 (5 bases). Sequencing was carried out using peripheral blood. This receptor was obtained from a woman aged 80 or older with acute or convalescent COVID-19. The chain's CDR3 is CASSFDSYNEQFF. In DNA form, the CDR3 reads TGTGCCAGCAGTTTTGACAGTTACAATGAGCAGTTCTTC.